This T cell receptor beta chain was sequenced for a study of blood T cells in healthy people across ages. Regarding the study as a whole: Per million T cells, TCR beta diversity dropped about linearly as age rose.

Researchers report isolating at least 6.5 million PBMCs per sample. This clonotype was counted at least ten times. Its antigen is undetermined. The CDR3 has 15 amino acids. Germline loops: CDR1 SGHTA, CDR2 FQGNSA. The ends lost 1 base at V and 4 bases at J; junction bases unmatched: 1. The second PCR ran roughly 6 to 11 cycles with a sample-barcoded 5' primer and J-beta primers. Each cDNA molecule was tagged by a template-switch adaptor that had 12 random nucleotides. TCRdb re-called the 5' RACE reads through MiXCR, storing one row per CDR3 protein. The data show about 640,000 distinct CDR3 sequences, approximately 30% seen once.

This clonotype originated in a woman older than 75 in good health. The sample consisted of blood. The chain is built from TRBV7-2 and TRBJ2-5; 12 bases agree with TRBD1. The CDR3 is CASSLGDRGRETQYF. The CDR3 DNA reads as TGTGCCAGCAGCTTAGGGGACAGGGGGCGAGAGACCCAGTACTTC.